This T cell receptor (beta chain) was recorded in a study of shared clonotypes between healthy human individuals. V gave up 5 bases and J gave up 0 bases, with 13 bases separating them. Germline V gene lookup returns CDR1 KGHSH and CDR2 LQKENI. The CDR3 has 15 residues. Replicate PCRs for sorted subsets used about 200 ng DNA; this equaled about 30,000 T cell genomes. Assay: immunoSEQ multiplex PCR; the TCRdb copy retains only in-frame clones and omits some. The sample carries some 900,000 clones, over 75% recorded once. Sequenced input: memory CD4+ T cells sorted from blood. Subset given: CD45RA-negative fraction. The gene calls are TRBV18 and TRBJ1-2, with a possible D match to TRBD1 (6 bases). This TCR was recovered from a man between 18 and 29 years old in good health. In nucleotides, the CDR3 is TGTGCCAGCTCAGACAGGTTGGAACCTAACTATGGCTACACCTTC. It translates to CASSDRLEPNYGYTF.